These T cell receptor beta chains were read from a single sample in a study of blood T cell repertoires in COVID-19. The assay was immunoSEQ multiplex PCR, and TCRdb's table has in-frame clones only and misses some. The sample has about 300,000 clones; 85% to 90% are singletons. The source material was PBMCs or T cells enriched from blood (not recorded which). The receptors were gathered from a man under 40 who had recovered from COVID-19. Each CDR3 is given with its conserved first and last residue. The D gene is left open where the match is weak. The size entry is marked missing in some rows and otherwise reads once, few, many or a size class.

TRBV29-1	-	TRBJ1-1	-	TGCAGCGTCAAACAGGGTTTGAACACTGAAGCTTTCTTT	CSVKQGLNTEAFF
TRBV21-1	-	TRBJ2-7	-	TGTGCCAGCAGCAAAGAGGAGGGCAGCAAGATAAGCGAAACCTACGAGCAGTACTTC	CASSKEEGSKISETYEQYF
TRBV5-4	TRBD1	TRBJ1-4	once	TGTGCCAGCAGCTTGCAGACAGGGGATAATGAAAAACTGTTTTTT	CASSLQTGDNEKLFF
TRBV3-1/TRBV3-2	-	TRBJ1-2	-	TGTGCCAGCAGCCAAGATAGGAGTTCGGGCTACACCTTC	CASSQDRSSGYTF
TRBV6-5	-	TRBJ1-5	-	TGTGCCAGCAGGCGGGGAAATAGCAATCAGCCCCAGCATTTT	CASRRGNSNQPQHF
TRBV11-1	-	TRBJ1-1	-	TGTGCCAGCAGCCAGGACAGTATGGGAATGAACACTGAAGCTTTCTTT	CASSQDSMGMNTEAFF
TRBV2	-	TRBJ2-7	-	TGTGCCAGCAGTCTTGTCGGGGAGCAGTACTTC	CASSLVGEQYF
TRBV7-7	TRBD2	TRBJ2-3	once	TGTGCTAGCAGCCCGGGACTAGCGGCCACAGATACGCAGTATTTT	CASSPGLAATDTQYF
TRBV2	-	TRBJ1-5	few	TGTGCCAGCGGAGATAGCAATCAGCCCCAGCATTTT	CASGDSNQPQHF
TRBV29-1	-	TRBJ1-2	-	TGCAGCGCTCGATCGACAGAGAGAAATGGCTACACCTTC	CSARSTERNGYTF
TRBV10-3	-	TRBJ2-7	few	TGTGCCATCAGTGATCAATACGAGCAGTACTTC	CAISDQYEQYF
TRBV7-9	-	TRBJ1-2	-	TGTGCCAGCAGCCAAAACGCGGGAAACTATGGCTACACCTTC	CASSQNAGNYGYTF
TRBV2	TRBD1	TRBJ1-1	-	TGTGCCAGCAGGTCCAAAGTACAGGGGACGGAAGCTTTCTTT	CASRSKVQGTEAFF
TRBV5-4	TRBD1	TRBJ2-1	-	TGTGCCAGCAATCCAGGGGGTCACAATGAGCAGTTCTTC	CASNPGGHNEQFF
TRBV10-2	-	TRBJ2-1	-	TGCGCCACCCGGGACTGGAGCTCCTACAATGAGCAGTTCTTC	CATRDWSSYNEQFF
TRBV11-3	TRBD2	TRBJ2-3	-	TGTGCCAGCAGCTTAGAACCAGAGCGGGAGGGCCGTACGCAGTATTTT	CASSLEPEREGRTQYF
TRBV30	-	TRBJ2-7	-	TGTGCCTGGAGTGTAGGGGCCTACGAGCAGTACTTC	CAWSVGAYEQYF
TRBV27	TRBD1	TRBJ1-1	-	TGTGCCAGCAGTTCCGGGACAGGGAACACTGAAGCTTTCTTT	CASSSGTGNTEAFF
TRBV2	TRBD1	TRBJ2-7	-	TGTGCCAGCAACCCGGGACAGGGGCTGTACGAGCAGTACTTC	CASNPGQGLYEQYF
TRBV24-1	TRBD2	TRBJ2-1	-	TGTGCCACCAGTGACCCCACTAGCGGGACCTACAATGAGCAGTTCTTC	CATSDPTSGTYNEQFF
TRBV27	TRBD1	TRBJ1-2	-	TGTGCCAGCAGTTTCCAGACGGGGACAGGAATCTATGGCTACACCTTC	CASSFQTGTGIYGYTF
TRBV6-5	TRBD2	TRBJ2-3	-	TGTGCCAGCAGTTACTCGCTCGGGGAGGGGGATACGCAGTATTTT	CASSYSLGEGDTQYF
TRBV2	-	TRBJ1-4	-	TGTGCCAGCAGTGGCTCTACAGTATGGAATGAAAAACTGTTTTTT	CASSGSTVWNEKLFF
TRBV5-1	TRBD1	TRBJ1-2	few	TGCGCCAGCAGCTTAGCGACAGGGGAGGGCGACTATGGCTACACCTTC	CASSLATGEGDYGYTF
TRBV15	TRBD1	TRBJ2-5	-	TGTGCCACCAGCAGGAACAGGGGCACAAGGAACCAAGAGACCCAGTACTTC	CATSRNRGTRNQETQYF
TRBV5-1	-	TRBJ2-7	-	TGCGCCAGCAGCGTTGAAACCGGGGGCTACGAGCAGTACTTC	CASSVETGGYEQYF
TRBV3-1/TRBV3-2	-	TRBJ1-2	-	TGTGCCAGCAGCCTCCTGACAGGCCGGGGCTACACCTTC	CASSLLTGRGYTF